The present entry profiles one TCR beta chain with its context. This entry belongs to a study of technical replicates of blood from a handful of donors. The junction had 11 bases not matched to a gene; V was cut back by 4 bases and J by 6 bases. Germline lookup yields CDR1 MNHNY and CDR2 SVGAGI (reference sequence). The CDR3 loop spans 15 amino acids. The protocol was immunoSEQ multiplex PCR, while the TCRdb copy is restricted to in-frame clones and leaves out a portion. The sample includes under 95,000 clones, 85% to 95% of them seen just once. Sequencing was carried out using T cells isolated from PBMCs. This TCR was sampled from a human donor in good health. The chain links TRBV6-6 to TRBJ1-1, with 7 bases identical to TRBD1. CDR3 residues: CASSSQRDSTAEAFF. For the CDR3, the DNA is TGTGCCAGCAGTTCGCAACGGGACAGCACCGCTGAAGCTTTCTTT.